These T cell receptor beta chains were read from a single sample in a study of blood T cells in healthy people across ages. TCRdb re-derived calls from the 5' RACE reads in MiXCR, one entry per CDR3 protein. Of 1.5 million to 2 million distinct CDR3 sequences in the sample, approximately 50% were seen once. Sequences were obtained from blood. Source of these receptors: a woman aged 40 to 50 in good health. Both conserved end residues are part of each CDR3. The D gene is left open where the match is weak. Expanded clones get a size class; other rows say once, few or many, or leave the size out.

TRBV20-1	TRBJ2-3	TRBD2	many	TGCAGTGCTCTGCCTAGCGGGAACGGAGATACGCAGTATTTT	CSALPSGNGDTQYF
TRBV4-3	TRBJ1-3	NA	NA	TGCGCCAGCAGCCAAGCTGCAGACAGGCTCTCTGGAAACACCATATATTTT	CASSQAADRLSGNTIYF
TRBV28	TRBJ2-1	TRBD1	NA	TGTGCCAGCAGTCCTTTACATCTTGGGACAGGGGGGGAGACCCAGTTCTTC	CASSPLHLGTGGETQFF
TRBV5-4	TRBJ2-3	TRBD1	NA	TGTGCCAGCAGCTCGGGACAGGGGGCGTATAGCACAGATACGCAGTATTTT	CASSSGQGAYSTDTQYF
TRBV5-7	TRBJ2-7	TRBD2	few	TGTGCCCCGGGGGGGGGCCGACGAGAGCAGTACTTC	CAPGGGRREQYF
TRBV6-5	TRBJ2-6	NA	NA	TGTGCCAGCAGTTATGGTATCGCCGGGGCCAACGTCCTGACTTTC	CASSYGIAGANVLTF
TRBV7-9	TRBJ1-2	NA	NA	TGTGCCAGCAGCGGTCTGGGGGTAACTGGCTACACCTTC	CASSGLGVTGYTF
TRBV29-1	TRBJ1-4	NA	few	TGCAGCGTTGAGATACAGGGAGGAAGGAAACTGTTTTTT	CSVEIQGGRKLFF
TRBV5-6	TRBJ2-5	NA	NA	TGTGCCAGCAGCGGGGGGAGTTCAGCGACCCAGTACTTC	CASSGGSSATQYF
TRBV20-1	TRBJ2-1	TRBD1	few	TGCAGTGCTAGAGGACAGGGGAAGACCTACAATGAGCAGTTCTTC	CSARGQGKTYNEQFF
TRBV20-1	TRBJ1-2	NA	NA	TGCAGCCATAGGAGGTCCCGAGGCTACACCTTC	CSHRRSRGYTF
TRBV5-6	TRBJ2-7	NA	few	TGTGCCAGCAGCTTTTCGAGGGCACCCAATTACGAGCAGTACTTC	CASSFSRAPNYEQYF
TRBV6-5	TRBJ1-2	NA	few	TGTGCCAGCAGATCACCGACAGCTAACTATGGCTACACCTTC	CASRSPTANYGYTF
TRBV5-4	TRBJ2-1	TRBD2	NA	TGTGCCAGCAGATCCGGGACTACCGGGTACAATGAGCAGTTCTTC	CASRSGTTGYNEQFF
TRBV6-6	TRBJ2-7	TRBD1	NA	TGTGCCAAGACAGGGGGAACGTACTTC	CAKTGGTYF
TRBV5-1	TRBJ2-3	NA	once	TGCGCCGTGCCCCCGCATACGCAGTATTTT	CAVPPHTQYF
TRBV25-1	TRBJ2-1	NA	NA	TGTGCCAGCAGTGAATTCCAAGATGAGGCAGTGTTCTTC	CASSEFQDEAVFF
TRBV4-1	TRBJ2-7	NA	few	TGCGCCAGCAGCCAAGATACGAGGATCTACGAGCAGTACTTC	CASSQDTRIYEQYF
TRBV3-1	TRBJ2-7	NA	NA	TGTGCCAGCAGCCAAGATAATCTGCAGAGCCAGTACTTC	CASSQDNLQSQYF
TRBV4-2	TRBJ2-7	NA	NA	TGTGCCAGCAGCCAAGGAGTGACAGCGTACTCCTACGAGCAGTACTTC	CASSQGVTAYSYEQYF
TRBV5-8	TRBJ1-5	TRBD1	NA	TGTGCCAGCAGCCCCAGGGGCCGGGACAGTTTTCGCTCTAATCAGCCCCAGCATTTT	CASSPRGRDSFRSNQPQHF
TRBV6-5	TRBJ2-5	TRBD1	once	TGTGCCAGCAGTCCTTCGACAGGGGGCAAAGAGACCCAGTACTTC	CASSPSTGGKETQYF
TRBV20-1	TRBJ2-7	NA	few	TGCAGTGCTAGGTGGGGGAGCTCCTACGAGCAGTACTTC	CSARWGSSYEQYF